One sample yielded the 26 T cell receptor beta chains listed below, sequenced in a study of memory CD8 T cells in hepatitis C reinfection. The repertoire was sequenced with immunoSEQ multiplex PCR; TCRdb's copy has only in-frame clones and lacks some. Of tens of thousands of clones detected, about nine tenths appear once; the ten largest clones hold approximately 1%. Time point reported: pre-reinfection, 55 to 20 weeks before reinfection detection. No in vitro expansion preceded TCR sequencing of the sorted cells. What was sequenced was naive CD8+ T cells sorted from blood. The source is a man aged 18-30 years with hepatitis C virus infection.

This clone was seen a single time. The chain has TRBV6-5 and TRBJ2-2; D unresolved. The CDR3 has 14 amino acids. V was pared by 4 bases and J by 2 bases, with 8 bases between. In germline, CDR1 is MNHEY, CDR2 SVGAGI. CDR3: CASSSGANTGELFF. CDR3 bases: TGTGCCAGCAGTTCTGGAGCCAACACCGGGGAGCTGTTTTTT.

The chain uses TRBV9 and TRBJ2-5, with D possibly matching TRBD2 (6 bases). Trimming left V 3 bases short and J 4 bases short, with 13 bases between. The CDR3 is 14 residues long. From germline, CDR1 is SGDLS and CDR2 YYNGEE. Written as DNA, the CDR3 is TGTGCCAGCAGCGGTGGATCCGGGGGAGAGACCCAGTACTTC. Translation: CASSGGSGGETQYF. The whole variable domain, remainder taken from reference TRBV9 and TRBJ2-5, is DSGVTQTPKHLITATGQRVTLRCSPRSGDLSVYWYQQSLDQGLQFLIQYYNGEERAKGNILERFSAQQFPDLHSELNLSSLELGDSALYFCASSGGSGGETQYFGPGTRLLVL.

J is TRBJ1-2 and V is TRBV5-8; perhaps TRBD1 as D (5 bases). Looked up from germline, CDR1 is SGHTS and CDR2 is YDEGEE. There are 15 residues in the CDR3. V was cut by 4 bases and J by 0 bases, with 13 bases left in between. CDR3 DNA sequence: TGTGCCAGCAGCATCGACAGCAGTCCTAACTATGGCTACACCTTC. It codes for CASSIDSSPNYGYTF.

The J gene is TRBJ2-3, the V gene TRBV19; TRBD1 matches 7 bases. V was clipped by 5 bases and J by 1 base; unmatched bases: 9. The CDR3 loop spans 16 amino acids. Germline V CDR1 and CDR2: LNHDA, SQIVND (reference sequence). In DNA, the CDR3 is TGTGCCAGTAGTCTCCAAGACAGGGTTGGCACAGATACGCAGTATTTT. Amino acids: CASSLQDRVGTDTQYF.

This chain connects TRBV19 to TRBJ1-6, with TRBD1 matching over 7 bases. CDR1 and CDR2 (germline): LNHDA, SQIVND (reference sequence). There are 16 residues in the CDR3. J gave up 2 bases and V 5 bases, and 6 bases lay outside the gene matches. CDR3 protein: CASSPHQGAYNSPLHF. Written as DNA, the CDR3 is TGTGCCAGTAGTCCTCACCAGGGGGCCTATAATTCACCCCTCCACTTT.

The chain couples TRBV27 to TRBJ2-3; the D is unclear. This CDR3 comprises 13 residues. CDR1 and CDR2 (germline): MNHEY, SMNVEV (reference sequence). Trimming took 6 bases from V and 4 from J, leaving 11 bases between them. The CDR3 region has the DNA TGTGCCAGCAGGCCCCAATGGCCAGATACGCAGTATTTT. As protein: CASRPQWPDTQYF.

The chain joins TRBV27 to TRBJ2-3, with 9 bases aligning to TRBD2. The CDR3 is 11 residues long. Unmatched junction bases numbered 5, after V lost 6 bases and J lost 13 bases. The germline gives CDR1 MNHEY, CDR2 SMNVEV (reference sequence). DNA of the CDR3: TGTGCCAGCAGCTCCGGACTAGCGAAGTATTTT. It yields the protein CASSSGLAKYF.

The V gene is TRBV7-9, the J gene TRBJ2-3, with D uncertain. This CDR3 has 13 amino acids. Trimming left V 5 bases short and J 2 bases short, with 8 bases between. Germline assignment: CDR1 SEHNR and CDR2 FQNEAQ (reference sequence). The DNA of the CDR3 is TGTGCCAGCAGCCTTGAGGACACAGATACGCAGTATTTT. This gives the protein CASSLEDTDTQYF.

CDR3 bases: TGTGCCAGCAGTGAAGGGCTCCTGGGGCTAGCGGACAGCTCCTACGAGCAGTACTTC. Amino acids: CASSEGLLGLADSSYEQYF. This chain links TRBV6-1 with TRBJ2-7; possible D gene TRBD2, 7 bases. The CDR3 runs to 19 residues. The V end was cut by 1 base, the J end by 0 bases, with 22 bases between. Germline lookup yields CDR1 MNHNS and CDR2 SASEGT.

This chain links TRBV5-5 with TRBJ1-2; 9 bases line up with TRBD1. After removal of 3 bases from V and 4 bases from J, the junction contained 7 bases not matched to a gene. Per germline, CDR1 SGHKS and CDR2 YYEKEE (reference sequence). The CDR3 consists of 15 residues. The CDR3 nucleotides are TGTGCCAGCAGCTCTCCCGGGACAGGGATCTATGGCTACACCTTC. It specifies CASSSPGTGIYGYTF.

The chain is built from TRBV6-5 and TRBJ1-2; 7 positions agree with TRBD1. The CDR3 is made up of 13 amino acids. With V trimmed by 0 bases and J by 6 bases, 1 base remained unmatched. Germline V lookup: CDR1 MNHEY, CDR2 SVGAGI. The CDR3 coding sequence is TGTGCCAGCAGTTACTCGACAGGGAATGGCTACACCTTC. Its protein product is CASSYSTGNGYTF.

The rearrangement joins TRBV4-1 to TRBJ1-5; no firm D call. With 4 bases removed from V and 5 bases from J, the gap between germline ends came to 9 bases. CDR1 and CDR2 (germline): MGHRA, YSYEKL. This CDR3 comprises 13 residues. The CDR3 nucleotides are TGCGCCAGCAGCCTGGAGGGTGATCAGCCCCAGCATTTT. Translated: CASSLEGDQPQHF.

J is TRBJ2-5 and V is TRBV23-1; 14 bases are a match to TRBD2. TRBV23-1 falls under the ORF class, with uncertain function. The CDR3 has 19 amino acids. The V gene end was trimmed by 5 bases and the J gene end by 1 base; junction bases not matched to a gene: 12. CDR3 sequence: CASSKWDSTSGGAQETQYF. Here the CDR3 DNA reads TGCGCCAGCAGTAAATGGGACTCGACTAGCGGGGGGGCCCAAGAGACCCAGTACTTC.

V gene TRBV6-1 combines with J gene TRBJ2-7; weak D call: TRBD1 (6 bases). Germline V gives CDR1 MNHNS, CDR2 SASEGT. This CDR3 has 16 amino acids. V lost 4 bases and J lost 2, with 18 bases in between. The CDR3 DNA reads TGTGCCAGCAGTGGCCTAGGGGGATCCCGCCCCTACGAGCAGTACGTC. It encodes CASSGLGGSRPYEQYV.

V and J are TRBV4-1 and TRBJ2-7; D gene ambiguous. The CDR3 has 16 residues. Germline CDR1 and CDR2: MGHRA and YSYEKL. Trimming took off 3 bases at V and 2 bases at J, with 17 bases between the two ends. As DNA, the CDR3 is TGCGCCAGCAGCCAGGATAACAGTGTCGTCACCTACGAGCAGTACTTC. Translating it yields CASSQDNSVVTYEQYF.

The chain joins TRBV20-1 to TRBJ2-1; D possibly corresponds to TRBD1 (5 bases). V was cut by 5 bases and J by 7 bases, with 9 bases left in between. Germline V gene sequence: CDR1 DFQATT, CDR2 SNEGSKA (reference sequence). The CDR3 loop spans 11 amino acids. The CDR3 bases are TGCAGTGCTCCCCAGGGAAATGAGCAGTTCTTC. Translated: CSAPQGNEQFF.

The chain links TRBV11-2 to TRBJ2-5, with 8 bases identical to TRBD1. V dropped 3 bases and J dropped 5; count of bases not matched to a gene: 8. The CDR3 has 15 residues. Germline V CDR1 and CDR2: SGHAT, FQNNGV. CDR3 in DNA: TGTGCCAGCAGCTTGTGGACAGGGCCGATGGAGACCCAGTACTTC. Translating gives CASSLWTGPMETQYF.

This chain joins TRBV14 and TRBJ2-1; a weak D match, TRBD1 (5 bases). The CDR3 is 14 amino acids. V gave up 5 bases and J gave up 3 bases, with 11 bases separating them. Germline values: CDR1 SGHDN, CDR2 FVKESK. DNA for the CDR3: TGTGCCAGCAGCTATCGGACAAACTACAATGAGCAGTTCTTC. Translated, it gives CASSYRTNYNEQFF.

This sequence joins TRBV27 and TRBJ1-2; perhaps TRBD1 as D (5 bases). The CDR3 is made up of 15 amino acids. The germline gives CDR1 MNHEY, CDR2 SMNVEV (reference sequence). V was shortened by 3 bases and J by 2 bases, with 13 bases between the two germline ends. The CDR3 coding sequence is TGTGCCAGCAGTTTCCCCTTCGGGGGGAACTATGGCTACACCTTC. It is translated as CASSFPFGGNYGYTF.

This CDR3 reads CASSTPTGSYNEQFF. The CDR3 DNA is TGCGCCAGCAGCACCCCGACAGGCTCCTACAATGAGCAGTTCTTC. The rearrangement uses TRBV4-1 and TRBJ2-1; the D gene is possibly TRBD1 (6 bases). The V gene lost 5 bases and the J gene lost 0 bases, with 11 bases spanning the gap. CDR1 and CDR2 (germline): MGHRA, YSYEKL. CDR3 size: 15 residues.

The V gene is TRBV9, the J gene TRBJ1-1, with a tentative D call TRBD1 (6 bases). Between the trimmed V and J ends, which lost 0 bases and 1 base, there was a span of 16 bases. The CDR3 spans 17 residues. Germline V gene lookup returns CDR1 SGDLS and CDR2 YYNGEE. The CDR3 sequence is CASSVEGGVAGNTEAFF. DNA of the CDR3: TGTGCCAGCAGCGTAGAGGGGGGGGTCGCCGGGAACACTGAAGCTTTCTTT.

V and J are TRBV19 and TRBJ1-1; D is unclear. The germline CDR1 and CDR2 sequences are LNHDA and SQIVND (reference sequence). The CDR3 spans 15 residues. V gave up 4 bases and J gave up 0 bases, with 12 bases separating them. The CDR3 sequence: CASSREQRMNTEAFF. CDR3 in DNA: TGTGCCAGTAGTAGGGAGCAGCGCATGAACACTGAAGCTTTCTTT.

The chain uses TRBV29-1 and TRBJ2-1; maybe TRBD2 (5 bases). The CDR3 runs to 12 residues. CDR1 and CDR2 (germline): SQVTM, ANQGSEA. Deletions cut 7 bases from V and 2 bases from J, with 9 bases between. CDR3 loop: CSADGAYNEQFF. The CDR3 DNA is TGCAGCGCGGACGGGGCCTACAATGAGCAGTTCTTC.

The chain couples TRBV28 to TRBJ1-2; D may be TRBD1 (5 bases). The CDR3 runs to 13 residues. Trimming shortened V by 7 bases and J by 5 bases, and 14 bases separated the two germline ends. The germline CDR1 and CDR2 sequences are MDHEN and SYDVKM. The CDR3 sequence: CASNGGGAYGYTF. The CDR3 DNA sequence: TGTGCCAGCAACGGGGGGGGAGCTTATGGCTACACCTTC.

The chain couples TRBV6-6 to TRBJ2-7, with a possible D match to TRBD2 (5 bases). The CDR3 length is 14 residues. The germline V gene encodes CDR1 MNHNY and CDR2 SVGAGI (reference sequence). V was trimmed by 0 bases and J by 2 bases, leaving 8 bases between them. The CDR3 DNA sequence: TGTGCCAGCAGTTACTCCCCGGGAACCTACGAGCAGTACGTC. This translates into CASSYSPGTYEQYV.

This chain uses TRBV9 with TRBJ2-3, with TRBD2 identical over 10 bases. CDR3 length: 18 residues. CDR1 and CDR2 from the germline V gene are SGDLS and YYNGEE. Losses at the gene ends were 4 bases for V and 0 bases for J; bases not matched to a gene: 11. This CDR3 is CASSSPGSGGTSTDTQYF. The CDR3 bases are TGTGCCAGCAGCTCCCCGGGTAGCGGGGGGACTAGCACAGATACGCAGTATTTT. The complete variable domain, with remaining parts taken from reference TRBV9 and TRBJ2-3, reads DSGVTQTPKHLITATGQRVTLRCSPRSGDLSVYWYQQSLDQGLQFLIQYYNGEERAKGNILERFSAQQFPDLHSELNLSSLELGDSALYFCASSSPGSGGTSTDTQYFGPGTRLTVL.